This is a list of T cell receptor beta chains from one sample in a study of blood T cell repertoires in COVID-19. Data came from immunoSEQ multiplex PCR; TCRdb stores just in-frame clones and leaves some out. The sample includes roughly 140,000 clones, more than 65% of them seen just once. Sequenced sample: peripheral blood. All receptors derive from a man aged 55 to 69 with active or convalescent COVID-19. Both conserved end residues are part of each CDR3. The D gene is left open where the match is weak.

>TRBJ2-3|TRBV10-1|NA
CASSEGQNTDTQYF
>TRBJ1-6|TRBV18|TRBD1
CASSPRQGENSPLHF
>TRBJ2-1|TRBV2|TRBD1
CASRSDRGAYNEQFF
>TRBJ2-1|TRBV30|TRBD2
CAGLAGGPNEQFF
>TRBJ1-1|TRBV7-9|NA
CASSRNTGNTEAFF
>TRBJ1-4|TRBV19|NA
CASRVDKGAGKLFF
>TRBJ2-2|TRBV5-4|TRBD2
CASSSEGTSAGELFF
>TRBJ2-2|TRBV6-2/TRBV6-3|NA
CASSLLWNTGELFF
>TRBJ2-3|TRBV5-1|NA
CASSSHGRGTDTQYF
>TRBJ2-1|TRBV7-9|TRBD1
CASSHSAGTGSSDEQFF
>TRBJ1-5|TRBV28|NA
CASSLGGNSNQPQHF
>TRBJ1-2|TRBV7-2|NA
CASSLQSGLDYGYTF
>TRBJ2-2|TRBV11-3|NA
CASSYLERYTGELFF
>TRBJ2-1|TRBV19|TRBD2
CASTIGLAGRHNEQFF
>TRBJ1-2|TRBV27|NA
CASSPQGPGYGYTF
>TRBJ2-1|TRBV7-2|NA
CASSLSPSSSYNEQFF
>TRBJ1-1|TRBV6-5|TRBD1
CASSYSRQGDTEAFF
>TRBJ2-1|TRBV5-1|TRBD2
CASSPSGGSYNEQFF
>TRBJ1-5|TRBV19|TRBD1
CASSRDRATRQPQHF
>TRBJ2-5|TRBV5-1|NA
CASRSDSQETQYF
>TRBJ1-1|TRBV11-2|TRBD1
CASSLNQGAINTEAFF
>TRBJ1-2|TRBV5-6|NA
CASTPQDGYTF
>TRBJ1-2|TRBV15|TRBD1
CATSIGQGNYGYTF
>TRBJ2-3|TRBV20-1|NA
CSARLRDTQYF
>TRBJ2-3|TRBV7-2|NA
CASSPQTRRGWGTQYF
>TRBJ2-5|TRBV5-6|NA
CASSNLAKYRTGTQYF
>TRBJ1-2|TRBV5-1|TRBD1
CASSLDTGAPYGYTF
>TRBJ1-2|TRBV2|NA
CASRLFGYTF
>TRBJ2-7|TRBV10-3|NA
CAIGLGSYEQYF
>TRBJ1-2|TRBV27|NA
CASSTISGSNYGYTF
>TRBJ1-1|TRBV9|NA
CASSPQVMNTEAFF
>TRBJ1-6|TRBV2|TRBD1
CASRSGTGSSYNSPLHF
>TRBJ1-1|TRBV11-3|TRBD1
CASRSGTGWTEAFF
>TRBJ2-7|TRBV20-1|NA
CSASSVGRASYEQYF
>TRBJ2-7|TRBV4-3|NA
CASSQDEGSGYEQYF
>TRBJ1-1|TRBV19|TRBD1
CASSSGTGGVRTEAFF
>TRBJ2-5|TRBV5-1|TRBD2
CASSLVLAGGPETQYF
>TRBJ1-3|TRBV6-5|NA
CATRSGNTIYF
>TRBJ1-6|TRBV27|NA
CASSLVTGTDNSPLHF
>TRBJ1-4|TRBV6-1|NA
CASSDGQTSNEKLFF
>TRBJ2-1|TRBV5-4|TRBD1
CASSTRTGVYNEQFF
>TRBJ1-6|TRBV6-4|TRBD1
CASRDRESYNSPLHF
>TRBJ1-6|TRBV18|NA
CASSDVQNSPLHF
>TRBJ1-2|TRBV18|NA
CASSPRTGSNYGYTF
>TRBJ1-3|TRBV2|TRBD1
CASSGTGSSGNTIYF
>TRBJ1-5|TRBV5-1|NA
CASSLGTGSNQPQHF
>TRBJ1-2|TRBV5-8|NA
CASSLFYRKEGYNYGYTF
>TRBJ2-7|TRBV6-1|TRBD2
CASSEDPAGSEQYF
>TRBJ1-6|TRBV30|TRBD1
CAWGRDRNGVSPLHF
>TRBJ1-1|TRBV7-8|NA
CASSFGENTEAFF
>TRBJ1-2|TRBV27|NA
CASSKTGSYGYTF
>TRBJ1-5|TRBV4-3|TRBD1
CASSQETGPSPQHF
>TRBJ2-1|TRBV16|NA
CASSQNSGRNNEQFF
>TRBJ2-1|TRBV27|TRBD2
CASSLTGTSGYNEQFF
>TRBJ1-4|TRBV29-1|NA
CSGTANEKLFF